This T cell receptor beta chain derives from a study of blood T cells in healthy people across ages. Overall study findings and caveats: Roughly linearly, TCR beta diversity per million T cells fell as age increased.

A sample-barcoded 5' primer and a J-beta primer mix were used in a second PCR of roughly 7 to 11 cycles. At least 3 million CDR3-containing paired-end reads were obtained per sample. TCRdb passed the 5' RACE reads through MiXCR, listing each CDR3 protein once. Among under 2,000,000 distinct CDR3 sequences listed, around half were seen once. CDR1 is MDHEN and CDR2 is SYDVKM in the germline V gene. The CDR3 length is 14 residues. For this clonotype: The antigen is undetermined. Compared with germline, one end of the junction differs, possibly owing to a read error.

The receptor's source is a woman aged 40 to 49 in good health. Sequenced sample: blood. The chain links TRBV28 to TRBJ2-1; 11 bases line up with TRBD1. The DNA end is a closer match to TRBJ2-7, so the J assignment may be wrong. The CDR3 DNA reads as TGTGCCGGCAGGCGGGACAGGGGGTCTAGGGAGCAGTACTTC. Its translation is CAGRRDRGSREQYF.